This entry lists 19 T cell receptor beta chains sequenced from one sample in a study of Graves' ophthalmopathy and Graves' hyperthyroidism. The authors amplified TCR beta CDR3 regions, and they did so from RNA transcripts for repertoire sequencing. The first round was an RT-PCR with HTBI primers, and the second round was a multiplex PCR. TCRdb called the multiplex PCR reads again in MiXCR, with one record for every CDR3 protein. The table shows approximately 700,000 distinct CDR3 sequences, with roughly two fifths occurring only once. The material sequenced was peripheral blood. These receptors were obtained from an adult man with Graves' ophthalmopathy.

The chain is built from TRBV25-1 and TRBJ2-2, with TRBD1 matching over 7 bases. CDR3 length: 13 residues. The junction had 4 bases not matched to a gene; V was cut back by 8 bases and J by 4 bases. Germline values: CDR1 MGHDK, CDR2 SYGVNS. In nucleotides, the CDR3 is TGTGCCAGCTTCCCAGGGGGCACCGGGGAGCTGTTTTTT. Amino acid sequence: CASFPGGTGELFF.

Comments on this clonotype: The conserved final phenylalanine or tryptophan is absent from the CDR3, which likely points to a read error. The limits of the CDR3 on the DNA are not certain, so only TCRdb's listed CDR3 is given. The chain joins TRBV24-1 to TRBJ2-5; the D call of TRBD2 is as the table states it, not checked on the DNA. CDR1 and CDR2 from the germline V gene are KGHDR and SFDVKD. The CDR3 totals 13 residues, both ends included. The chain's CDR3 is CATSEAGTSGRYT.

As for this clonotype: A read error is possible here, since a much larger clone lies one base away. The chain carries TRBV15 and TRBJ2-7; 10 bases match TRBD1. Germline V gene sequence: CDR1 LNHNV, CDR2 YYDKDF (reference sequence). The CDR3 loop spans 12 amino acids. After removal of 8 bases from V and 3 bases from J, the junction contained 1 base not matched to a gene. The CDR3 DNA sequence: TGTGCCACCGGGACAGGGGACTACGAGCAGTACTTC. Amino acids: CATGTGDYEQYF.

This clonotype showed up many times. The chain recombines TRBV7-8 with TRBJ1-4, with D perhaps matching TRBD1 (6 bases). The CDR3 loop spans 15 amino acids. V lost 5 bases and J 3 bases, leaving 13 bases between the germline ends. Germline CDR1 reads SGHVS; CDR2 reads FQNEAQ. The CDR3 bases are TGTGCCAGCAGCCTCCAACAGGGTGCTAATGAAAAACTGTTTTTT. Its protein is CASSLQQGANEKLFF.

A single count supports this clonotype. The V call is TRBV25-1, the J call TRBJ1-5; 9 nucleotides align to TRBD1. J gave up 0 bases and V 1 base, and 10 bases lay outside the gene matches. The CDR3 runs to 19 residues. The V gene's germline CDR1 is MGHDK and CDR2 SYGVNS. CDR3 region: CASSESMGTGFNSNQPQHF. CDR3 sequence (DNA): TGTGCCAGCAGTGAATCCATGGGGACAGGGTTTAATAGCAATCAGCCCCAGCATTTT.

At least ten counts were recorded for this clonotype. J is TRBJ2-5 and V is TRBV24-1; 7 nucleotides align to TRBD1. V was clipped by 3 bases and J by 7 bases; unmatched bases: 7. Germline CDR1 and CDR2: KGHDR and SFDVKD. CDR3 length: 14 residues. The CDR3 region is CATSDGQVRGTQYF. DNA of the CDR3: TGTGCCACCAGTGATGGACAGGTCCGCGGGACCCAGTACTTC.

To note about this clonotype: Its ends do not fully match the called genes, so a read error is possible. This chain links TRBV7-8 with TRBJ1-5; D is perhaps TRBD1 (6 bases). The CDR3 contains 17 residues. Germline CDR1 is SGHVS and CDR2 is FQNEAQ. Here the CDR3 reads CASNLVGPGATNQPQHF. In DNA form, the CDR3 reads TGTGCCAGCAACTTAGTAGGGCCAGGGGCCACCAATCAGCCCCAGCATTTT.

In its sample, this clonotype was seen a few times. V is TRBV7-2 and J is TRBJ2-5, with 7 bases aligning to TRBD1. The CDR3 sequence is 17 residues long. The germline V gene encodes CDR1 SGHTA and CDR2 FQGNSA. The J segment lost 2 bases and the V segment lost 3 bases, leaving 12 bases of the junction unmatched. The CDR3 DNA reads TGTGCCAGCAGCTTCCGGACAGGTCGTGCGGCACAAGAGACCCAGTACTTC. It translates to CASSFRTGRAAQETQYF.

The V gene is TRBV25-1, the J gene TRBJ1-2, with D tentatively TRBD1 (5 bases). This CDR3 is built from 14 residues. V was trimmed by 1 base and J by 4 bases, leaving 10 bases between them. Per germline, CDR1 MGHDK and CDR2 SYGVNS. CDR3 amino acids: CASSESGTAYGYTF. Here the CDR3 DNA reads TGTGCCAGCAGTGAATCCGGGACGGCCTATGGCTACACCTTC.

The V gene is TRBV29-1, the J gene TRBJ1-2; TRBD1 agrees at 8 bases. The junction had 10 bases not matched to a gene; V was cut back by 2 bases and J by 8 bases. The CDR3 is 14 amino acids. Germline lookup yields CDR1 SQVTM and CDR2 ANQGSEA. As DNA, the CDR3 is TGCAGCGTTGAATCCGGACAGGGCCCATGGGGCTACACCTTC. Amino acid sequence: CSVESGQGPWGYTF.

The chain carries TRBV7-8 and TRBJ1-5, with 7 bases identical to TRBD1. Germline values: CDR1 SGHVS, CDR2 FQNEAQ. After removal of 2 bases from V and 14 bases from J, the junction contained 12 bases not matched to a gene. The CDR3 length is 14 residues. This chain's CDR3 is CASSLRDSGRGEHF. Written as DNA, the CDR3 is TGTGCCAGCAGCTTACGGGACAGCGGTCGGGGCGAGCATTTT. The variable domain in full, completed from reference TRBV7-8 and TRBJ1-5, reads GAGVSQSPRYKVAKRGQDVALRCDPISGHVSLFWYQQALGQGPEFLTYFQNEAQLDKSGLPSDRFFAERPEGSVSTLKIQRTQQEDSAVYLCASSLRDSGRGEHFGDGTRLSIL.

The chain couples TRBV7-2 to TRBJ1-1; 9 nucleotides match TRBD1. V was clipped by 7 bases and J by 6 bases; unmatched bases: 15. CDR3 length equals 16 residues. Germline lookup yields CDR1 SGHTA and CDR2 FQGNSA. CDR3 nucleotides: TGTGCCAGCACCCTCAGCGGGACAGGGCTTGGCGCTGAAGCTTTCTTT. It codes for CASTLSGTGLGAEAFF. Combining the CDR3 with reference TRBV7-2 and TRBJ1-1 gives the whole variable domain GAGVSQSPSNKVTEKGKDVELRCDPISGHTALYWYRQSLGQGLEFLIYFQGNSAPDKSGLPSDRFSAERTGGSVSTLTIQRTQQEDSAVYLCASTLSGTGLGAEAFFGQGTRLTVV.

On this clonotype itself: This could be a read error, since a much larger clone is one nucleotide away. The chain combines TRBV12-3 or TRBV12-4 with TRBJ2-7; 9 bases map to TRBD2. This CDR3 has 13 amino acids. For the CDR3, the DNA is TGTGCCTGCAGTCTCTTAGCGGGAGTCGAGCAGTACTTC. Residues: CACSLLAGVEQYF.

This clonotype showed up just a few times. The chain employs TRBV5-4 and TRBJ2-7, with 8 bases fitting TRBD2. V lost 6 bases to trimming and J lost 2 bases; unmatched junction nucleotides: 7. Germline V gene data show CDR1 as SGHNT and CDR2 as YYREEE (reference sequence). The CDR3 contains 14 residues. The DNA of the CDR3 is TGTGCCAGCAACCAGCGGGAGTTACCCTACGAGCAGTACTTC. This encodes CASNQRELPYEQYF.

This clonotype was seen at least ten times. J is TRBJ2-2 and V is TRBV9, with TRBD2 matching 11 bases. This CDR3 contains 16 residues. Germline CDR1 reads SGDLS; CDR2 reads YYNGEE. Germline trimming cut 3 bases from V and 0 bases from J; bases unmatched to any gene: 1. The CDR3 nucleotides are TGTGCCAGCAGCGGACTAGCGGGGTCGAACACCGGGGAGCTGTTTTTT. Translated, it gives CASSGLAGSNTGELFF.

This clonotype showed up many times. This chain uses TRBV7-2 with TRBJ2-7, with TRBD1 matching over 7 bases. The CDR3 loop spans 16 amino acids. Germline V gene lookup returns CDR1 SGHTA and CDR2 FQGNSA. Trimming took 4 bases from V and 2 from J; bases not matched to a gene: 11. The CDR3 here is CASSSDDRAFPYEQYF. CDR3 nucleotide sequence: TGTGCCAGCAGCTCAGACGACAGGGCCTTCCCCTACGAGCAGTACTTC.

CDR3 sequence reads: CARGVGDSPLHF. CDR3 nucleotides: TGTGCCAGGGGAGTTGGGGATTCACCCCTCCACTTT. The J gene is TRBJ1-6, the V gene TRBV25-1; D unclear. The V end was cut by 9 bases, the J end by 8 bases, with 11 bases between. Germline V gives CDR1 MGHDK, CDR2 SYGVNS. This CDR3 spans 12 amino acids.

In this sample, this clonotype turned up a few times. The chain carries TRBV4-2 and TRBJ2-7; D perhaps matches TRBD1 (5 bases). This CDR3 contains 15 residues. The V end was cut by 0 bases, the J end by 3 bases, with 12 bases between. The V gene's germline CDR1 is LGHNA and CDR2 YNFKEQ. DNA for the CDR3: TGTGCCAGCAGCCAAGAGCCGGACACCTACTACGAGCAGTACTTC. It translates to CASSQEPDTYYEQYF.

The rearrangement uses TRBV19 and TRBJ1-2; D possibly corresponds to TRBD1 (6 bases). In germline, CDR1 is LNHDA, CDR2 SQIVND (reference sequence). This CDR3 comprises 15 residues. Trimming took off 3 bases at V and 6 bases at J, with 17 bases between the two ends. This chain's CDR3 is CASSILVGAGDGYTF. Here the CDR3 DNA reads TGTGCCAGTAGTATTCTTGTGGGGGCCGGAGATGGCTACACCTTC.